The sequence of this T cell receptor (beta chain) was determined in a study of shared clonotypes between healthy human individuals. General study findings and limits: Non-shared clonotypes had lower generation probabilities than those shared by all four donors. Across subsets, estimated richness was generally greater for naive than for memory populations.

The CDR3 loop spans 15 amino acids. The germline V gene has CDR1 MNHEY and CDR2 SVGAGI. V gave up 5 bases and J gave up 4 bases, with 17 bases separating them. Note on this clone: Its antigen is undetermined.

Several immunoSEQ plates received, in even portions, the genomic DNA of each subset. Under the authors' procedure: ImmunoSEQ sequences covered only the junction and lacked quality scores; filtering therefore differed. The repertoire was sequenced with immunoSEQ multiplex PCR; TCRdb's copy has only in-frame clones and lacks some. The DNA was the basis for D and trimming; V, J and clone size are from that table. The sample lists some 380,000 clones, approximately 97% seen once, with approximately 0.32% in the top ten. This chain uses TRBV6-5 with TRBJ1-2; D is unclear. This sequence originates from a man younger than 45 in good health. Sequenced input: memory CD8+ T cells sorted from blood. Stated subset: CD45RO+ cells pooled with CCR7-negative TemRA cells. For the CDR3, the DNA is TGTGCCAGCAGTCCCCGGGAGGGTTCTAGCTATGGCTACACCTTC. It is translated as CASSPREGSSYGYTF.